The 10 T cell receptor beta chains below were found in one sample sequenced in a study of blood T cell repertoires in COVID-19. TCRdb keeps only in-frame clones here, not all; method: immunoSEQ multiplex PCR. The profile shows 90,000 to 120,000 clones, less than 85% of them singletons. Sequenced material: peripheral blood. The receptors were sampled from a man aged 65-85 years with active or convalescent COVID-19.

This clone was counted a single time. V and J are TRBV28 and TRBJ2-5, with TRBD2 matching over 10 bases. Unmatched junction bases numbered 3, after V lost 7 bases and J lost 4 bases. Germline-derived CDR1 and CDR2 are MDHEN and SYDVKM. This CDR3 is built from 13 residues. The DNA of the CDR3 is TGTGCCAGCATCCCTAGCGGGAGAGAGACCCAGTACTTC. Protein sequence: CASIPSGRETQYF. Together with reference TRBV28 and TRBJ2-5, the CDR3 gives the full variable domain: DVKVTQSSRYLVKRTGEKVFLECVQDMDHENMFWYRQDPGLGLRLIYFSYDVKMKEKGDIPEGYSVSREKKERFSLILESASTNQTSMYLCASIPSGRETQYFGPGTRLLVL.

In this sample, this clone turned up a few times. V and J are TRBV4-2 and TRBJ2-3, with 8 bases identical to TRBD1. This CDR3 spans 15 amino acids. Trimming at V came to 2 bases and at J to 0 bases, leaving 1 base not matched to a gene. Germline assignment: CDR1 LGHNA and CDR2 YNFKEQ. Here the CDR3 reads CASSQRQGSTDTQYF. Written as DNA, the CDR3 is TGTGCCAGCAGCCAAAGACAGGGGAGCACAGATACGCAGTATTTT.

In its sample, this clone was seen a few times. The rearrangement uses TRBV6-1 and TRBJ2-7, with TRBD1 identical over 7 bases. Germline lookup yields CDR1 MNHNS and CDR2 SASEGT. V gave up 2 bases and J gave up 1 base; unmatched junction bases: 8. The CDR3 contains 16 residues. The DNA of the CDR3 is TGTGCCAGCAGTGAACCCCGGGACAGTGCTTCCTACGAGCAGTACTTC. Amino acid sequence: CASSEPRDSASYEQYF.

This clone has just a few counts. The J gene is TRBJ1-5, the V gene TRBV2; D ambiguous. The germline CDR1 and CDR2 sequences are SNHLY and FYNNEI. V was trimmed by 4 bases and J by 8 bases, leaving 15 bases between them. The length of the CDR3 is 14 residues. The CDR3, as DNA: TGTGCCAGCAGTGTTTCGGCAAAGGGAGAGCCCCAGCATTTT. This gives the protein CASSVSAKGEPQHF. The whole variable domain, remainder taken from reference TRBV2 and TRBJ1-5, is EPEVTQTPSHQVTQMGQEVILRCVPISNHLYFYWYRQILGQKVEFLVSFYNNEISEKSEIFDDQFSVERPDGSNFTLKIRSTKLEDSAMYFCASSVSAKGEPQHFGDGTRLSIL.

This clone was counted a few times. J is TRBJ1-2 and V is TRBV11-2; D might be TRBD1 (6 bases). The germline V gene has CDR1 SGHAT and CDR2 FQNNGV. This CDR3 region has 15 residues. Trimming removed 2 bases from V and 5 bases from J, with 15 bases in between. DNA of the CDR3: TGTGCCAGCAGCTTAAGTCCGGGGGGCCCTTATGGCTACACCTTC. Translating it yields CASSLSPGGPYGYTF.

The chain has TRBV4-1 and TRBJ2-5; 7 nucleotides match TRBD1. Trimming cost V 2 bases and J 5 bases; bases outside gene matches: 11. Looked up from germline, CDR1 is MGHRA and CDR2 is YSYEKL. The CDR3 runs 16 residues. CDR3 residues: CASSQLTGVTTETQYF. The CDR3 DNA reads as TGCGCCAGCAGCCAATTAACAGGGGTGACCACGGAGACCCAGTACTTC.

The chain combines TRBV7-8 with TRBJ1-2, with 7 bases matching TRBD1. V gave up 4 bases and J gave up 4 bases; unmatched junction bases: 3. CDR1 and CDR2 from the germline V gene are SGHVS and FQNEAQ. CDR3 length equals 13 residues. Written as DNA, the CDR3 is TGTGCCAGCAGCTCGGGGACAGTCTATGGCTACACCTTC. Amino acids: CASSSGTVYGYTF.

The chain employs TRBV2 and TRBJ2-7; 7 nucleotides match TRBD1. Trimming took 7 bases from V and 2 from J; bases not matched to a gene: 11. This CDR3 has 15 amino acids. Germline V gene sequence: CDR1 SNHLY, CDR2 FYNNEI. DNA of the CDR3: TGTGCCAGCATGACTCGGGACAGAGCTACCTACGAGCAGTACTTC. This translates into CASMTRDRATYEQYF.

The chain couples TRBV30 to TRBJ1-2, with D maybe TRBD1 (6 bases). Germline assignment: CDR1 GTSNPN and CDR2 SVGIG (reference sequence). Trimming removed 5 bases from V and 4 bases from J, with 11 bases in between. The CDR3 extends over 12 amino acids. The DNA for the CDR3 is TGTGCCTGGCAGGGGTCGGGCTATGGCTACACCTTC. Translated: CAWQGSGYGYTF.

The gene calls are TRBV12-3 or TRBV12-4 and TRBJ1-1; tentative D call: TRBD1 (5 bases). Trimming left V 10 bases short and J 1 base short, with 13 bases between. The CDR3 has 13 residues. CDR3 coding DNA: TGTGCCACCCTGATGGACACGAACACTGAAGCTTTCTTT. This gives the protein CATLMDTNTEAFF.